The sequence of this T cell receptor beta chain was determined in a study of early T cells in non-severe SARS-CoV-2 infection. The overall study: Whole-blood bulk RNA, unsorted, was sequenced, and chains were unpaired.

Study conclusions and caveats: Private and CD4 specificities were missed by VDJdb matching, which favored anti-spike CD8 responses.

TCRdb re-called the 5' RACE reads through MiXCR, storing one row per CDR3 protein. The sample yields approximately 46,000 distinct CDR3 sequences, 7.5% to 10% seen once. Per the germline V gene, CDR1 is SEHNR and CDR2 is FQNEAQ (reference sequence). V was cut by 4 bases and J by 9 bases, with 13 bases left in between. CDR3 length equals 13 residues. Details on this clonotype: Its antigen is unidentified.

This sequence joins TRBV7-9 and TRBJ2-1; TRBD2 might be the D (6 bases). This clonotype was obtained from an adult who was a healthcare worker with PCR-confirmed SARS-CoV-2 infection or an uninfected control (not recorded which). Material: whole blood. DNA for the CDR3: TGTGCCAGCAGCTGGGCGGGGCCAGCTGAGCAGTTCTTC. Protein product: CASSWAGPAEQFF.